The text below deals with one T cell receptor beta chain. Its cognate antigen is unknown. These data are taken from a study of monozygotic twins with inflammatory bowel disease. CDR1 LGHNA and CDR2 YNFKEQ come from the germline V gene. The CDR3 contains 14 residues. Study outcomes and limitations: Between concordant and discordant twins, repertoire similarity failed to differ, a result that limited power may explain.

The cDNA of both the TCRalpha and TCRbeta chains was subjected to two nested PCRs of about 16 and 10 cycles. Reprocessing the 5' RACE reads, TCRdb reports a single entry for every CDR3 protein and omits DNA. This table lists more than 300,000 distinct CDR3 sequences. J is TRBJ1-1 and V is TRBV4-2; TCRdb's D call, TRBD1, is unchecked because there is no DNA. The TCR comes from a human donor with ulcerative colitis or Crohn's disease, or a healthy co-twin of an affected twin (not recorded which). Material for sequencing was blood. CDR3 sequence: CASSPAWTALEAFF.